The sequence of this T cell receptor beta chain was determined in a study of OX40 agonist ivuxolimab in advanced cancers. Study context: At doses from 0.01 to 10 mg/kg, patients were given intravenous ivuxolimab every 2 weeks. Study-wide results and limits: There was clonal expansion of CD4+ and CD8+ blood T cells by week 6 at 0.1 to 3.0 mg/kg. The authors also found low normalized T-cell clonal expansion in some nonresponders.

Sequenced by immunoSEQ multiplex PCR; TCRdb stores in-frame clones only, minus some. This sample has approximately 74,000 clones; 80% to 95% occur once, and the top ten carry roughly 6%. This CDR3 has 16 residues. Trimming cost V 5 bases and J 4 bases, with 19 bases left between them. In germline, CDR1 is SGHTA, CDR2 FQGNSA. Patients with autoimmune history or systemic immunosuppression were excluded. Of note for this clone: The antigen is not known.

This rearrangement joins TRBV7-2 to TRBJ2-3; D is uncertain. The material was CD4+ or CD8+ T cells sorted from blood, obtained in a trial of the OX40 agonist ivuxolimab. This TCR derives from an adult with an advanced solid tumor such as melanoma, head and neck, liver or kidney cancer. The CDR3 DNA reads as TGTGCCAGCAGCCCTTCACGAGTGGTAGCAGCAGATACGCAGTATTTT. Translated: CASSPSRVVAADTQYF.